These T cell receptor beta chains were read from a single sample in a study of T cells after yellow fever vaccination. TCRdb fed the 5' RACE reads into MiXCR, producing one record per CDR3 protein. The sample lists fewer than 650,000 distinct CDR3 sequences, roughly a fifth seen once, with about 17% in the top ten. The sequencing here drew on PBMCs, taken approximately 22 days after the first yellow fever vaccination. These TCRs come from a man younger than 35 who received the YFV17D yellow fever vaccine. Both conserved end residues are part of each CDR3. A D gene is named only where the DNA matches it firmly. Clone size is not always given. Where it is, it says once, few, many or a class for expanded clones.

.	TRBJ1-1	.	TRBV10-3	CAISVPGTEAFF	TGTGCCATCAGTGTTCCCGGCACTGAAGCTTTCTTT
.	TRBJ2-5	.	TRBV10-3	CAISEGSSETQYF	TGTGCCATCAGTGAGGGTAGTTCCGAGACCCAGTACTTC
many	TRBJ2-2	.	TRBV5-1	CASSSQTGPNTGELFF	TGCGCCAGCAGCTCCCAGACAGGCCCTAACACCGGGGAGCTGTTTTTT
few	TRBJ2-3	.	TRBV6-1	CASSLLMVDDTQYF	TGTGCCAGCAGCCTACTGATGGTTGACGATACGCAGTATTTT
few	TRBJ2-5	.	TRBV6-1	CASTPGTYEETQYF	TGTGCCAGCACCCCCGGGACCTACGAAGAGACCCAGTACTTC
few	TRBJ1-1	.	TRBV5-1	CASSSEPNTEAFF	TGCGCCAGCAGCTCCGAACCGAACACTGAAGCTTTCTTT
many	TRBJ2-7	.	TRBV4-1	CASSQNSPAGAEQYF	TGCGCCAGCAGCCAAAATTCCCCCGCCGGGGCCGAGCAGTACTTC
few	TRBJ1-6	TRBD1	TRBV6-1	CASSQGVDRAVAYNSPLHF	TGTGCCAGCAGCCAGGGCGTGGACAGGGCGGTAGCTTATAATTCACCCCTCCACTTT
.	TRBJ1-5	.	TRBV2	CASSASGRGQPQHF	TGTGCCAGCAGTGCATCGGGAAGGGGCCAGCCCCAGCATTTT
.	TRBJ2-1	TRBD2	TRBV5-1	CASSLALAGLNNEQFF	TGCGCCAGCAGCTTGGCCCTAGCGGGGCTAAACAATGAGCAGTTCTTC
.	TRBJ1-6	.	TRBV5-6	CASSLDGKRGNSPLHF	TGTGCCAGCAGCTTGGATGGGAAAAGGGGTAATTCACCCCTCCACTTT
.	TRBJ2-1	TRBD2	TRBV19	CASSGGGGANEQFF	TGTGCCAGTAGCGGGGGGGGCGGCGCCAATGAGCAGTTCTTC
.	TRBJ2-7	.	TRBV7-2	CASSYGPPSSYEQYF	TGTGCCAGCAGCTATGGGCCACCGAGCTCCTACGAGCAGTACTTC
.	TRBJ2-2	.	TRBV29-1	CSVELRTPGGELFF	TGCAGCGTTGAGCTACGGACCCCAGGCGGGGAGCTGTTTTTT
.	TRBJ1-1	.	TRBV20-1	CSATRTLNTEAFF	TGCAGTGCTACACGGACTCTGAACACTGAAGCTTTCTTT
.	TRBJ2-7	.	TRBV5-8	CASSREPTVGWEQYF	TGTGCCAGCAGTAGAGAACCCACAGTTGGCTGGGAGCAGTACTTC
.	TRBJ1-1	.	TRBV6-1	CASTISQGTNTEAFF	TGTGCCAGCACCATATCCCAGGGAACGAACACTGAAGCTTTCTTT
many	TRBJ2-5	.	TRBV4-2	CASSQDQGGGLDETQYF	TGTGCCAGCAGCCAAGATCAGGGCGGGGGCCTTGATGAGACCCAGTACTTC
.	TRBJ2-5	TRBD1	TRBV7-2	CASSSRQGIRETQYF	TGTGCCAGCAGCTCCCGACAGGGGATAAGGGAGACCCAGTACTTC
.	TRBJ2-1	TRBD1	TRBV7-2	CASSRRTGGYNEQFF	TGTGCCAGCAGCCGAAGGACAGGGGGATACAATGAGCAGTTCTTC
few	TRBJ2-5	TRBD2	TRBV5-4	CASSFRLAGQETQYF	TGTGCCAGCAGCTTTAGACTAGCGGGGCAAGAGACCCAGTACTTC
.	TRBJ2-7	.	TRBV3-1	CASSSLAPSYEQYF	TGTGCCAGCAGCTCCTTAGCCCCCTCCTACGAGCAGTACTTC
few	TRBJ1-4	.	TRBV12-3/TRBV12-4	CASTPQTGWEKLFF	TGTGCCAGCACCCCCCAGACGGGTTGGGAAAAACTGTTTTTT
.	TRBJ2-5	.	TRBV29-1	CSVRHSQETQYF	TGCAGCGTCCGACATTCCCAAGAGACCCAGTACTTC
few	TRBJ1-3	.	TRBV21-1	CASSKNAERGGANTIYF	TGTGCCAGCAGCAAAAACGCAGAACGGGGGGGCGCGAACACCATATATTTT
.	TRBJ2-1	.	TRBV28	CAGGTTGHGYNEQFF	TGTGCCGGGGGCACCACAGGCCATGGGTACAATGAGCAGTTCTTC
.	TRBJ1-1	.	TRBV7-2	CASSFGAVNTEAFF	TGTGCCAGCAGCTTCGGGGCCGTTAACACTGAAGCTTTCTTT
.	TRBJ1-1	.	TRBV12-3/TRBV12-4	CASSLALTAEAFF	TGTGCCAGCAGTTTAGCGCTGACAGCCGAAGCTTTCTTT
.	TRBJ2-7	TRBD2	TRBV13	CASSLGGGGSYEQYF	TGTGCCAGCAGCCTGGGCGGGGGGGGCTCCTACGAGCAGTACTTC